The 26 T cell receptor beta chains given below trace back to one sample, sequenced in a study of graft-versus-host responses after intestinal transplantation. TCRdb's copy holds only in-frame clones and misses some; the assay was immunoSEQ multiplex PCR. Of over 10,000 clones in the sample, roughly 81% are singletons; the top ten hold roughly a quarter. The starting material was PBMCs, obtained after intestinal transplantation. These receptors were collected from a human patient who received an intestinal transplant, so some T cells may come from the graft donor.

About this clone itself: Its ends do not fully match the called genes, so a read error is possible. V usage is TRBV7-7 and J usage is TRBJ2-3, with TRBD2 matching over 9 bases. This CDR3 has 17 residues. Germline V gene sequence: CDR1 SSHAT, CDR2 FNYEAQ (reference sequence). In DNA form, the CDR3 reads TGTGCTAGCAGTTCCCGCGGGGTAGCGGGAGGCACAGATACGCAGTATTTT. This codes for CASSSRGVAGGTDTQYF.

The V call is TRBV5-1, the J call TRBJ2-7; TRBD1 matches at 9 bases. CDR1 is SGHRS, CDR2 YFSETQ, per germline. CDR3 length equals 13 residues. Trimming at V came to 6 bases and at J to 6 bases, leaving 7 bases not matched to a gene. The CDR3 region is CASMRDRAGEQYF. In DNA form, the CDR3 reads TGCGCCAGCATGCGGGACAGGGCTGGCGAGCAGTACTTC.

This chain connects TRBV28 to TRBJ1-4; 8 positions agree with TRBD1. The CDR3 extends over 14 amino acids. V lost 3 bases to trimming and J lost 11 bases; unmatched junction nucleotides: 8. The germline gives CDR1 MDHEN, CDR2 SYDVKM. The CDR3 protein is CASSLGDRPWKLFF. CDR3 DNA sequence: TGTGCCAGCAGTTTGGGGGACAGGCCTTGGAAACTGTTTTTT. The full variable domain, in which reference TRBV28 and TRBJ1-4 provide the parts outside the CDR3, is DVKVTQSSRYLVKRTGEKVFLECVQDMDHENMFWYRQDPGLGLRLIYFSYDVKMKEKGDIPEGYSVSREKKERFSLILESASTNQTSMYLCASSLGDRPWKLFFGSGTQLSVL.

This chain joins TRBV25-1 and TRBJ2-2; 12 positions agree with TRBD1. The V gene end was trimmed by 8 bases and the J gene end by 4 bases; junction bases not matched to a gene: 5. The CDR3 runs 15 residues. The germline V gene encodes CDR1 MGHDK and CDR2 SYGVNS. For the CDR3, the DNA is TGTGCCAGCTGGGGACAGGGGGCGCCCACCGGGGAGCTGTTTTTT. It yields the protein CASWGQGAPTGELFF.

J is TRBJ2-1 and V is TRBV27, with no clear D. The CDR3 is made up of 14 amino acids. The V gene's germline CDR1 is MNHEY and CDR2 SMNVEV (reference sequence). V was pared by 5 bases and J by 5 bases, with 13 bases between. The CDR3 nucleotides read TGTGCCAGCAGTAATCAAATGACGGACAATGAGCAGTTCTTC. Translation: CASSNQMTDNEQFF.

V gene TRBV28 combines with J gene TRBJ2-7, with D maybe TRBD2 (7 bases). The CDR3 spans 16 residues. Trimming pared 7 bases from V and 3 bases from J, leaving 22 bases between. Looked up from germline, CDR1 is MDHEN and CDR2 is SYDVKM. CDR3: CASISPTAGAGYEQYF. CDR3 coding DNA: TGTGCCAGCATCTCCCCAACGGCGGGGGCGGGCTACGAGCAGTACTTC.

V usage is TRBV5-1 and J usage is TRBJ1-2, with D uncertain. Trimming removed 0 bases from V and 7 bases from J, with 10 bases in between. Germline CDR1 is SGHRS and CDR2 is YFSETQ. The CDR3 loop spans 13 amino acids. Here the CDR3 DNA reads TGCGCCAGCAGCTTGGCCCGGGGTTCTGGCTACACCTTC. Amino acid sequence: CASSLARGSGYTF.

This chain connects TRBV29-1 to TRBJ2-7; perhaps TRBD1 as D (5 bases). The CDR3 spans 13 residues. Germline loops: CDR1 SQVTM, CDR2 ANQGSEA. Trimming removed 3 bases at V and 4 bases at J, with 13 bases between. In DNA, the CDR3 is TGCAGCGTTGAGAAGACAGCCGCTTACGAGCAGTACTTC. This encodes CSVEKTAAYEQYF.

The chain is built from TRBV30 and TRBJ2-3; D is unclear. Trimming removed 3 bases at V and 2 bases at J, with 12 bases between. The CDR3 has 14 amino acids. CDR1 and CDR2 from the germline V gene are GTSNPN and SVGIG (reference sequence). CDR3 bases: TGTGCCTGGAGGGGGAATAGAGACACAGATACGCAGTATTTT. It codes for CAWRGNRDTDTQYF.

The CDR3 nucleotides are TGTGCCAGCAGTGTTCTAAGGAATCAGCCCCAGCATTTT. Translated: CASSVLRNQPQHF. This chain links TRBV2 with TRBJ1-5; unclear D gene. The CDR3 totals 13 residues. Germline V CDR1 and CDR2: SNHLY, FYNNEI. Trimming cost V 4 bases and J 4 bases, with 8 bases left between them.

V gene TRBV10-1 combines with J gene TRBJ2-5; 8 bases line up with TRBD1. The CDR3 extends over 16 amino acids. Germline loops: CDR1 WNHNN, CDR2 SYGVQD (reference sequence). V lost 0 bases, J lost 11 bases, and 14 bases stayed unmatched. CDR3 in DNA: TGCGCCAGCAGTGAGTCGATCCAGGACAGGGTCGAGGAGCAGTACTTC. Translating gives CASSESIQDRVEEQYF.

V gene TRBV6-6 combines with J gene TRBJ1-6; D call uncertain. Trimming stripped 0 bases from V and 7 bases from J, with 1 base between. The CDR3 contains 12 residues. Germline V CDR1 and CDR2: MNHNY, SVGAGI (reference sequence). CDR3 sequence reads: CASSYSNSPLHF. The CDR3, as DNA: TGTGCCAGCAGTTACTCGAATTCACCCCTCCACTTT.

Regarding this clone: This may come from a read error, since a much larger clone is one base off. The sample has other DNA sequences that encode this CDR3 too. The chain couples TRBV28 to TRBJ1-2, with TRBD1 matching 7 bases. This CDR3 contains 17 residues. CDR1 MDHEN and CDR2 SYDVKM come from the germline V gene. The CDR3 sequence: CARRGAGRGTLNYGYTF. CDR3 in DNA: TGCGCCCGCAGGGGGGCGGGGCGGGGGACTCTAAACTATGGCTACACCTTC.

This clone appeared a single time. The rearrangement links TRBV27 to TRBJ2-7, with TRBD2 identical over 12 bases. V was clipped by 5 bases and J by 6 bases; unmatched bases: 8. The CDR3 sequence is 15 residues long. The germline gives CDR1 MNHEY, CDR2 SMNVEV (reference sequence). In DNA, the CDR3 is TGTGCCAGCAGTACCCGACTAGCGGGAGTAACCGAGCAGTACTTC. Translating it yields CASSTRLAGVTEQYF.

V gene TRBV7-9 combines with J gene TRBJ1-6; D possibly corresponds to TRBD1 (5 bases). The CDR3 is 14 residues long. The germline gives CDR1 SEHNR, CDR2 FQNEAQ (reference sequence). V was pared by 3 bases and J by 7 bases, with 10 bases between. In DNA, the CDR3 is TGTGCCAGCAGCTTGCAGGGAGACAATTCACCCCTCCACTTT. Translated, it gives CASSLQGDNSPLHF.

This clone was seen only a few times. This chain uses TRBV12-5 with TRBJ2-7; D is uncertain. From germline, CDR1 is LGHNT and CDR2 FRNRAP. The CDR3 spans 13 residues. Trimming removed 1 base at V and 7 bases at J, with 11 bases between. The CDR3 reads CASGLEIFLEQYF. CDR3 coding DNA: TGTGCTAGTGGTTTGGAAATCTTTTTAGAGCAGTACTTC.

The chain links TRBV6-5 to TRBJ2-3; 8 positions agree with TRBD1. This CDR3 is 16 amino acids long. Germline V gives CDR1 MNHEY, CDR2 SVGAGI. With 3 bases clipped from V and 2 bases from J, the junction kept 7 bases outside the gene matches. This CDR3 is CASSYSQGVPTDTQYF. In nucleotides, the CDR3 is TGTGCCAGCAGTTATTCACAGGGGGTCCCCACAGATACGCAGTATTTT.

The V and J genes are TRBV28 and TRBJ1-4; 10 bases are shared with TRBD1. The CDR3 runs to 14 residues. Germline loops: CDR1 MDHEN, CDR2 SYDVKM. J gave up 7 bases and V 6 bases, and 5 bases lay outside the gene matches. CDR3 coding DNA: TGTGCCAGCAGGTCGGACAGGGGGTCTGAAAAACTGTTTTTT. Amino acid sequence: CASRSDRGSEKLFF.

The chain employs TRBV6-1 and TRBJ2-5; 7 nucleotides align to TRBD1. This CDR3 contains 14 residues. Trimming cost V 7 bases and J 8 bases; bases outside gene matches: 13. In germline, CDR1 is MNHNS, CDR2 SASEGT. DNA of the CDR3: TGTGCCAGCATTATGGACAGGAACCTCGGTACCCAGTACTTC. Translation gives CASIMDRNLGTQYF.

The rearrangement uses TRBV7-9 and TRBJ1-5; D might be TRBD1 (6 bases). Per germline, CDR1 SEHNR and CDR2 FQNEAQ (reference sequence). V was trimmed by 1 base and J by 3 bases, leaving 10 bases between them. The CDR3 sequence is 15 residues long. This chain's CDR3 is CASSLGQGYNQPQHF. CDR3 nucleotides: TGTGCCAGCAGCTTAGGTCAGGGGTACAATCAGCCCCAGCATTTT. The full variable domain, with the rest looked up from reference TRBV7-9 and TRBJ1-5, is DTGVSQNPRHKITKRGQNVTFRCDPISEHNRLYWYRQTLGQGPEFLTYFQNEAQLEKSRLLSDRFSAERPKGSFSTLEIQRTEQGDSAMYLCASSLGQGYNQPQHFGDGTRLSIL.

The chain has TRBV19 and TRBJ2-7; 11 positions match TRBD1. CDR1 and CDR2 (germline): LNHDA, SQIVND (reference sequence). With 5 bases clipped from V and 9 bases from J, the junction kept 6 bases outside the gene matches. The CDR3 totals 13 residues. CDR3 residues: CASSLGQGARQYF. CDR3 sequence (DNA): TGTGCCAGTAGTCTCGGACAGGGGGCGAGGCAGTACTTC.

The V and J genes are TRBV14 and TRBJ2-1; 7 nucleotides line up with TRBD2. The CDR3 covers 16 residues. The germline V gene encodes CDR1 SGHDN and CDR2 FVKESK. The J segment lost 7 bases and the V segment lost 1 base, leaving 10 bases of the junction unmatched. The CDR3 DNA reads TGTGCCAGCAGCCAAGGTCTCGTCGGGAGGACAAATGAGCAGTTCTTC. It specifies CASSQGLVGRTNEQFF.

The V gene is TRBV9, the J gene TRBJ2-2, with 7 positions matching TRBD2. The CDR3 runs 16 residues. Germline V CDR1 and CDR2: SGDLS, YYNGEE. The V segment lost 1 base and the J segment 6 bases; nucleotides outside the gene matches: 9. The CDR3 DNA sequence: TGTGCCAGCAGCGTATATAGCGGGTTTTCCTCCGGGGAGCTGTTTTTT. Residues: CASSVYSGFSSGELFF.

The chain recombines TRBV9 with TRBJ2-7; TRBD1 matches at 9 bases. The V gene end was trimmed by 3 bases and the J gene end by 5 bases; junction bases not matched to a gene: 6. This CDR3 comprises 14 residues. Germline CDR1 and CDR2: SGDLS and YYNGEE. This chain's CDR3 is CASSAGQGRHEQYF. The CDR3 bases are TGTGCCAGCAGCGCCGGACAGGGGAGACACGAGCAGTACTTC.

This sequence joins TRBV7-2 and TRBJ2-7, with 12 bases aligning to TRBD2. From germline, CDR1 is SGHTA and CDR2 FQGNSA. This CDR3 has 19 amino acids. J was trimmed by 0 bases and V by 0 bases; bases with no gene match: 9. CDR3 sequence reads: CASSLALTSGSRFSYEQYF. DNA of the CDR3: TGTGCCAGCAGCTTAGCGTTGACTAGCGGGAGCCGCTTCTCCTACGAGCAGTACTTC.

This chain joins TRBV25-1 and TRBJ1-4; the D is unclear. Germline CDR1 reads MGHDK; CDR2 reads SYGVNS. The CDR3 is 14 amino acids. The V gene lost 2 bases and the J gene lost 8 bases, with 12 bases spanning the gap. Here the CDR3 reads CASSEEGGFEKLFF. The CDR3 DNA sequence: TGTGCCAGCAGTGAAGAGGGAGGATTCGAAAAACTGTTTTTT.